The rows below give T cell receptor beta chains drawn from one sample of a study of blood T cells in healthy people across ages. TCRdb analysed the 5' RACE reads with MiXCR anew, one entry per CDR3 protein. This table has about 1.5 million distinct CDR3 sequences, approximately 43% appearing once. Sequencing was carried out using blood. The receptors originated from a woman younger than 35 in good health. Both conserved end residues are part of each CDR3. The D gene is left open where the match is weak. Expanded clones get a size class; other rows say once, few or many, or leave the size out.

clone size,V gene,D gene,J gene,CDR3 protein,CDR3 DNA
-,TRBV7-8,-,TRBJ2-1,CATTAPWPQTHNEQFF,TGTGCCACCACGGCCCCCTGGCCACAAACTCACAATGAGCAGTTCTTC
-,TRBV20-1,TRBD1,TRBJ2-7,CSAIPFLGTGIGNEQYF,TGCAGTGCTATTCCTTTTCTGGGGACAGGAATCGGGAACGAGCAGTACTTC
few,TRBV4-3,-,TRBJ1-2,CASSQDLRGSYGYTF,TGCGCCAGCAGCCAAGATCTCCGGGGGAGCTATGGCTACACCTTC
few,TRBV12-3/TRBV12-4,-,TRBJ2-3,CASSKIDTQYF,TGTGCCAGCAGTAAGATAGATACGCAGTATTTT
-,TRBV20-1,-,TRBJ2-5,CSAQFGDWRGWETQYF,TGCAGTGCTCAGTTCGGTGACTGGAGGGGTTGGGAGACCCAGTACTTC
-,TRBV4-3,TRBD1,TRBJ1-1,CASRRTGGMNTEAFF,TGCGCCAGCCGTCGGACAGGGGGGATGAACACCGAAGCTTTCTTT
-,TRBV3-1,-,TRBJ1-6,CASSTYSNSPLHF,TGTGCCAGCAGCACCTATAGTAATTCACCCCTCCACTTT
-,TRBV3-1,TRBD2,TRBJ2-7,CASSRVRTSGIEQYF,TGTGCCAGCAGCCGAGTTCGGACTAGCGGGATCGAGCAGTACTTC
-,TRBV10-3,TRBD2,TRBJ2-3,CAISVSGAGDTDTQYF,TGTGCCATCAGTGTAAGCGGGGCCGGGGACACAGATACGCAGTATTTT
few,TRBV7-9,-,TRBJ1-4,CASSKIQGQFNEKLFF,TGTGCCAGCAGCAAGATACAGGGCCAATTTAATGAAAAACTGTTTTTT
-,TRBV4-1,TRBD2,TRBJ2-5,CASSEGTSGVYNEQYF,TGCGCCAGCAGCGAGGGAACTAGCGGGGTCTACAATGAGCAGTACTTC
few,TRBV6-2/TRBV6-3,-,TRBJ2-7,CASSPQLAGSYEQYF,TGTGCCAGCAGTCCGCAGTTAGCCGGGTCCTACGAGCAGTACTTC
few,TRBV29-1,TRBD2,TRBJ2-1,CSVVLAGASEQFF,TGCAGCGTTGTGCTAGCGGGAGCATCTGAGCAGTTCTTC
-,TRBV4-1,-,TRBJ2-7,CASSPANKPYEQYF,TGCGCCAGCAGCCCCGCCAACAAGCCCTACGAGCAGTACTTC
many,TRBV4-1,-,TRBJ2-1,CASSSRTDYNEQFF,TGCGCCAGCAGCTCGCGGACAGACTACAATGAGCAGTTCTTC
-,TRBV7-9,TRBD1,TRBJ1-2,CASSFSDRGAYGYTF,TGTGCCAGCAGCTTTTCGGACAGGGGGGCCTATGGCTACACCTTC
-,TRBV13,-,TRBJ1-1,CASSLGFGGTEAFF,TGTGCCAGCAGCTTAGGGTTTGGAGGGACTGAAGCTTTCTTT
few,TRBV28,TRBD2,TRBJ2-7,CASSGSGLAAYEQYF,TGTGCCAGCAGTGGATCGGGACTAGCCGCCTACGAGCAGTACTTC
-,TRBV2,-,TRBJ2-7,CASSGQDNSCEQYF,TGTGCCAGCAGTGGACAGGACAACTCCTGCGAGCAGTACTTC
once,TRBV27,-,TRBJ1-2,CASRDVFYGYTF,TGTGCCAGCAGGGACGTTTTCTATGGCTACACCTTC
-,TRBV24-1,-,TRBJ2-3,CATSDFADTQYF,TGTGCCACCAGTGATTTTGCAGATACGCAGTATTTT
once,TRBV20-1,-,TRBJ2-2,CSARVSHSNTGELFF,TGCAGTGCTAGAGTTAGTCACTCGAACACCGGGGAGCTGTTTTTT
-,TRBV4-1,-,TRBJ1-1,CASSRQFHTEAFF,TGCGCCAGCAGCCGACAATTTCACACTGAAGCTTTCTTT
-,TRBV11-2,TRBD2,TRBJ2-3,CASSRLGLAETDTQYF,TGTGCCAGCAGTCGTTTGGGACTAGCGGAGACAGATACGCAGTATTTT
-,TRBV20-1,TRBD1,TRBJ2-1,CSARGQSYNEQFF,TGCAGTGCCCGGGGACAGAGTTACAATGAGCAGTTCTTC
few,TRBV4-3,-,TRBJ1-6,CASSQDPNNSPLHF,TGCGCCAGCAGCCAAGATCCCAATAATTCACCCCTCCACTTT
-,TRBV6-1,TRBD1,TRBJ2-1,CASSDGTGPYNEQFF,TGTGCCAGCAGTGACGGGACAGGGCCCTACAATGAGCAGTTCTTC
-,TRBV20-1,TRBD2,TRBJ2-7,CSAGRTPLAGFSSYEQYF,TGCAGTGCGGGAAGGACCCCACTAGCGGGGTTCAGCTCCTACGAGCAGTACTTC
-,TRBV7-9,-,TRBJ2-7,CASTGAGVLYEQYF,TGTGCCAGCACAGGGGCTGGGGTACTCTACGAGCAGTACTTC
-,TRBV19,TRBD1,TRBJ1-6,CASRVGTGASPLHF,TGTGCCAGTAGAGTCGGGACAGGGGCTTCACCCCTCCACTTT
-,TRBV6-6,TRBD1,TRBJ2-2,CASRRQGATGELFF,TGTGCCAGCAGACGACAGGGGGCCACCGGGGAGCTGTTTTTT
-,TRBV5-1,-,TRBJ2-3,CASMSPGTDTQYF,TGCGCCAGCATGAGTCCGGGCACAGATACGCAGTATTTT
-,TRBV20-1,TRBD2,TRBJ2-3,CSASPSGGLSTDTQYF,TGCAGTGCTAGTCCTAGCGGGGGACTTAGCACAGATACGCAGTATTTT
few,TRBV6-2/TRBV6-3,TRBD1,TRBJ2-7,CASKYQGADIGEQYF,TGTGCCAGCAAATACCAGGGGGCGGATATTGGCGAGCAGTACTTC
-,TRBV29-1,TRBD2,TRBJ2-1,CSATGGEGGEQFF,TGCAGCGCTACCGGGGGGGAAGGGGGTGAGCAGTTCTTC
-,TRBV28,-,TRBJ1-4,CASSGVVDEKLFF,TGTGCCAGCAGTGGGGTGGTTGATGAAAAACTGTTTTTT
-,TRBV6-1,TRBD1,TRBJ1-2,CASSGQGVYGGYTF,TGTGCCAGCAGCGGACAGGGGGTATATGGAGGCTACACCTTC
few,TRBV29-1,-,TRBJ2-1,CSVGAGWSGDEQFF,TGCAGCGTTGGTGCAGGGTGGTCGGGCGATGAGCAGTTCTTC
-,TRBV7-9,-,TRBJ1-4,CASSPKIANEKLFF,TGTGCCAGCAGCCCGAAGATTGCTAATGAAAAACTGTTTTTT
-,TRBV29-1,-,TRBJ1-1,CSSLALNMNTEAFF,TGCAGCAGTCTGGCGCTTAACATGAACACTGAAGCTTTCTTT
many,TRBV11-2,-,TRBJ2-3,CASSNTLTQYF,TGTGCCAGCAGCAATACTTTAACGCAGTATTTT
-,TRBV27,TRBD1,TRBJ1-6,CASRSGGLGQGLSSYNSPLHF,TGTGCCAGCAGATCCGGGGGGCTTGGACAGGGGTTGAGCTCCTATAATTCACCCCTCCACTTT